Each of the 17 T cell receptor beta chains below was sequenced from the same sample in a study of beta chain features in type 1 diabetes. The whole isolated RNA underwent reverse transcription, so sequencing captured expressed TCRB transcripts. Profiled with immunoSEQ multiplex PCR; TCRdb holds only in-frame clones, not every one. The table has around 430,000 clones, about 30% seen once. The specimen was naive CD4+ T cells from blood. Every receptor here comes from a man aged 18 to 35 in good health.

This chain links TRBV5-1 with TRBJ1-5; D is possibly TRBD1 (6 bases). Germline lookup yields CDR1 SGHRS and CDR2 YFSETQ. This CDR3 region has 15 residues. V lost 1 base, J lost 5 bases, and 13 bases lay in between. CDR3 sequence: CASSLRGRGDQPQHF. The CDR3 region has the DNA TGCGCCAGCAGCTTGAGGGGCAGGGGAGATCAGCCCCAGCATTTT.

A few counts support this clone. The rearrangement links TRBV10-3 to TRBJ1-2; TRBD1 matches 7 bases. Germline CDR1 reads ENHRY; CDR2 reads SYGVKD. The CDR3 runs 13 residues. J gave up 2 bases and V 6 bases, and 3 bases lay outside the gene matches. This CDR3 reads CAIRTGENYGYTF. The CDR3 nucleotides read TGTGCCATCAGAACAGGGGAAAACTATGGCTACACCTTC.

In this sample, this clone turned up a few times. The genes are TRBV29-1 and TRBJ1-4; D gene uncertain. Germline V gene sequence: CDR1 SQVTM, CDR2 ANQGSEA. The CDR3 contains 14 residues. Trimming shortened V by 6 bases and J by 7 bases, and 18 bases separated the two germline ends. This CDR3 reads CSVETPLWGEKLFF. The CDR3 coding sequence is TGCAGCGTAGAGACCCCTTTGTGGGGTGAAAAACTGTTTTTT.

This clone appeared a single time. The V gene is TRBV9, the J gene TRBJ2-1; possibly TRBD2 for D (6 bases). V was clipped by 2 bases and J by 10 bases, with 13 bases between them. Germline V gives CDR1 SGDLS, CDR2 YYNGEE. This CDR3 has 13 residues. Here the CDR3 reads CASSVGLVTEQFF. CDR3 DNA sequence: TGTGCCAGCAGCGTGGGACTGGTAACCGAGCAGTTCTTC.

This chain connects TRBV7-9 to TRBJ1-4; no reliable D call. Germline loops: CDR1 SEHNR, CDR2 FQNEAQ (reference sequence). V lost 8 bases to trimming and J lost 7 bases, with 20 bases between them. The CDR3 runs to 15 residues. The CDR3 DNA sequence: TGTGCCAGCCGAAAAGCGGGCAGTCTCGGTGAAAAACTGTTTTTT. Encoded protein: CASRKAGSLGEKLFF.

This clone was picked up a small number of times. The chain employs TRBV11-2 and TRBJ2-4; a weak D match, TRBD1 (5 bases). This CDR3 has 14 residues. Trimming took off 0 bases at V and 5 bases at J, with 8 bases between the two ends. Per the germline V gene, CDR1 is SGHAT and CDR2 is FQNNGV. The CDR3 sequence: CASSLERGQNIQYF. For the CDR3, the DNA is TGTGCCAGCAGCTTAGAAAGGGGCCAAAACATTCAGTACTTC.

This clone was observed a few times. The chain uses TRBV15 and TRBJ2-1; unclear D gene. V gave up 1 base and J gave up 6 bases, with 7 bases separating them. There are 13 residues in the CDR3. Germline CDR1 LNHNV, CDR2 YYDKDF (reference sequence). The CDR3 region has the DNA TGTGCCACCAGCAGAGTAGGATCCAATGAGCAGTTCTTC. Amino acid sequence: CATSRVGSNEQFF.

The gene calls are TRBV7-8 and TRBJ2-1; D is unresolved. Germline V gives CDR1 SGHVS, CDR2 FQNEAQ. Trimming removed 1 base at V and 9 bases at J, with 10 bases between. The CDR3 extends over 13 amino acids. CDR3 DNA sequence: TGTGCCAGCAGCTTAGAGCCCCAGGCTGAGCAGTTCTTC. It specifies CASSLEPQAEQFF.

This clone was seen only a few times. This chain uses TRBV10-3 with TRBJ2-7; D remains ambiguous. V lost 0 bases to trimming and J lost 4 bases, with 7 bases between them. CDR3 size: 13 residues. Germline CDR1 and CDR2: ENHRY and SYGVKD. CDR3 DNA: TGTGCCATCAGTGAGTCTTCTAGGTACGAGCAGTACTTC. Its translation is CAISESSRYEQYF.

The chain combines TRBV7-2 with TRBJ1-5; possibly TRBD1 for D (5 bases). V shed 4 bases and J shed 6 bases, with 16 bases lying between them. CDR1 is SGHTA and CDR2 is FQGNSA in the germline V gene. This CDR3 is built from 15 residues. The CDR3 here is CASSSRPGAGQPQHF. In DNA form, the CDR3 reads TGTGCCAGCAGCTCGAGACCTGGGGCGGGTCAGCCCCAGCATTTT.

The V gene is TRBV7-9, the J gene TRBJ1-3; D is unclear. The CDR3 spans 16 residues. V gave up 2 bases and J gave up 0 bases, with 11 bases separating them. Per the germline V gene, CDR1 is SEHNR and CDR2 is FQNEAQ (reference sequence). The CDR3: CASSLPTRRSGNTIYF. CDR3 DNA: TGTGCCAGCAGCTTACCGACAAGGCGCTCTGGAAACACCATATATTTT.

About this clone: A read error may explain this, as a much larger clone is one base away. Other nucleotide sequences from this sample produce the same CDR3. This rearrangement joins TRBV28 to TRBJ2-1; 7 positions match TRBD1. Germline CDR1 is MDHEN and CDR2 is SYDVKM. CDR3 length: 13 amino acids. Unmatched junction bases numbered 0, after V lost 3 bases and J lost 4 bases. In DNA form, the CDR3 reads TGTGCCAGCAGTTTGACAGGGTACAATGAGCAGTTCTTC. Translation: CASSLTGYNEQFF.

This clone showed up just a few times. The chain combines TRBV4-3 with TRBJ1-4; D is undetermined. Germline lookup yields CDR1 LGHNA and CDR2 YSLEER. The CDR3 spans 16 residues. V lost 0 bases and J lost 3, with 11 bases in between. DNA for the CDR3: TGCGCCAGCAGCCAAGAGCCCCGGTTGGCTAATGAAAAACTGTTTTTT. It translates to CASSQEPRLANEKLFF.

A few counts support this clone. The chain joins TRBV30 to TRBJ2-3; no clear D gene. The CDR3 runs to 11 residues. Trimming cost V 3 bases and J 4 bases, with 5 bases left between them. Germline CDR1 reads GTSNPN; CDR2 reads SVGIG (reference sequence). This CDR3 reads CAWRGSDTQYF. The CDR3 DNA reads TGTGCCTGGAGGGGGTCAGATACGCAGTATTTT. The full variable domain, with the rest looked up from reference TRBV30 and TRBJ2-3, is SQTIHQWPATLVQPVGSPLSLECTVEGTSNPNLYWYRQAAGRGLQLLFYSVGIGQISSEVPQNLSASRPQDRQFILSSKKLLLSDSGFYLCAWRGSDTQYFGPGTRLTVL.

This clone has a handful of counts. The chain carries TRBV30 and TRBJ2-5, with 7 bases matching TRBD2. CDR1 and CDR2 (germline): GTSNPN, SVGIG (reference sequence). J was trimmed by 5 bases and V by 7 bases; bases with no gene match: 7. The CDR3 runs to 12 residues. The CDR3 bases are TGTGCCTCCGGGGGGTCTCCTGAGACCCAGTACTTC. It specifies CASGGSPETQYF.

A remark on this clone: The junction departs from the called germline gene at one end, perhaps through a read error. J is TRBJ1-1 and V is TRBV30; D perhaps matches TRBD1 (5 bases). The CDR3 extends over 16 amino acids. CDR1 is GTSNPN and CDR2 is SVGIG in the germline V gene (reference sequence). The CDR3 protein is CAWSALAGPRNPEAFF. CDR3 coding DNA: TGTGCCTGGAGTGCCCTTGCGGGGCCCAGGAACCCTGAAGCTTTCTTT.

The chain uses TRBV9 and TRBJ2-4; 7 nucleotides align to TRBD1. Germline-derived CDR1 and CDR2 are SGDLS and YYNGEE. This CDR3 comprises 12 residues. Unmatched junction bases numbered 6, after V lost 3 bases and J lost 12 bases. CDR3 amino acids: CASSASTGAQYF. The CDR3, as DNA: TGTGCCAGCAGCGCGAGTACAGGGGCTCAGTACTTC.